The 3 T cell receptor beta chains presented below share a single source sample, sequenced in a study of cytomegalovirus exposure and HLA in healthy donors. The PCR contained 60 Vbeta and 13 Jbeta primers. Generated by immunoSEQ multiplex PCR, the TCRdb table keeps only in-frame clones and is missing some. The sample lists 110,000 to 150,000 clones, under 90% occurring once. Sequencing used PBMCs. These receptors originate from a boy aged 2-9 years in good health and CMV-seronegative.

In DNA form, the CDR3 reads TGCGCCAGCAGCTTGGTTCGGCGAGCGCGGGGGGGAACCTTCGCGGATACGCAGTATTTT. It is translated as CASSLVRRARGGTFADTQYF. V is TRBV5-1 and J is TRBJ2-3, with 9 bases fitting TRBD2. J lost 6 bases, V lost 0 bases, and 20 bases had no gene match. Germline V gives CDR1 SGHRS, CDR2 YFSETQ. The CDR3 spans 20 residues.

This clone has a single count. The genes are TRBV19 and TRBJ2-4, with 10 nucleotides matching TRBD2. After removal of 5 bases from V and 0 bases from J, the junction contained 10 bases not matched to a gene. The CDR3 loop spans 18 amino acids. The V gene's germline CDR1 is LNHDA and CDR2 SQIVND (reference sequence). The CDR3 DNA is TGTGCCAGTAGTTCGGGACTAGCGACCCTCCTAGCCAAAAACATTCAGTACTTC. It yields the protein CASSSGLATLLAKNIQYF.

V and J are TRBV6-6 and TRBJ2-4, with TRBD1 matching 8 bases. The J segment lost 9 bases and the V segment lost 0 bases, leaving 4 bases of the junction unmatched. The germline CDR1 and CDR2 sequences are MNHNY and SVGAGI (reference sequence). The CDR3 runs 14 residues. The CDR3 DNA follows: TGTGCCAGCAGTTACTCGAACAGGGGGACCATTCAGTACTTC. Translation gives CASSYSNRGTIQYF.